This T cell receptor beta chain derives from a study of spatial heterogeneity in lung cancer. Across the whole study: Compared with alpha-chain sequences, beta-chain sequences were consistently detected in greater numbers.

Trimming removed 6 bases at V and 6 bases at J, with 14 bases between. Germline CDR1 is SQVTM and CDR2 is ANQGSEA. The CDR3 covers 12 residues. Each CDR3 protein is one row after TCRdb ran MiXCR on the 5' RACE reads. The data contain more than 60,000 distinct CDR3 sequences, 8% of them singletons. This clonotype has more than one count but fewer than ten. Described time point: sample taken at primary tumor resection. The roughly 79 donors had untreated early-stage non-small cell lung cancer. Whole RNA came from tumor, nontumor lung or frozen PBMC and was sequenced without being sorted. The sequence derives from a male donor with early-stage non-small cell lung cancer. The chain is built from TRBV29-1 and TRBJ1-2; D gene unclear. The material sequenced was PBMCs, taken at surgery. CDR3 region: CSVWGGEHGYTF. CDR3 bases: TGCAGCGTCTGGGGAGGCGAGCATGGCTACACCTTC. The full variable domain, in which reference TRBV29-1 and TRBJ1-2 provide the parts outside the CDR3, is SAVISQKPSRDICQRGTSLTIQCQVDSQVTMMFWYRQQPGQSLTLIATANQGSEATYESGFVIDKFPISRPNLTFSTLTVSNMSPEDSSIYLCSVWGGEHGYTFGSGTRLTVV.